The rows below give T cell receptor beta chains drawn from one sample of a study of human T cells and chemical hapten exposure. TCRdb fed the RACE reads into MiXCR, producing one record per CDR3 protein. The sample contains more than 300,000 distinct CDR3 sequences, approximately 5.1% of which appear only once. Sequenced here: whole blood, sampled in connection with sensitization to the hapten diphenylcyclopropenone (DPC). The receptors here all came from a woman aged 50 to 65 with alopecia areata. Some clones in this sample may be carry-over from other donors' samples. CDR3s include the opening cysteine and the closing phenylalanine or tryptophan. A D gene is named only where the DNA matches it firmly. Only some rows state a clone size, as once, few, many or a class for expanded clones.

DNA: TGTGCCAGCACCAAGACAGGGGCAGAGACCCAGTACTTC
CDR3: CASTKTGAETQYF
length: 13
V: TRBV6-6
J: TRBJ2-5
D: TRBD1
size: many

DNA: TGTGCCATCAGTCGGGAGGGAAGCTCACCCCTCCACTTT
CDR3: CAISREGSSPLHF
length: 13
V: TRBV10-3
J: TRBJ1-6
D: .
size: .

DNA: TGCAGTGCTAGAGTCGCGGGAAGCACAGATACGCAGTATTTT
CDR3: CSARVAGSTDTQYF
length: 14
V: TRBV20-1
J: TRBJ2-3
D: .
size: many

DNA: TGTGCCAGCAGCCAGGGGCTAGCGGGGGGGCCGTCCGGGGCCAACGTCCTGACTTTC
CDR3: CASSQGLAGGPSGANVLTF
length: 19
V: TRBV3-1
J: TRBJ2-6
D: TRBD2
size: few

DNA: TGCAGTGCCAAGCGGGCGAGACAGATACCTTATGGCTACACCTTC
CDR3: CSAKRARQIPYGYTF
length: 15
V: TRBV20-1
J: TRBJ1-2
D: .
size: many

DNA: TGTGCCAGCAGCCCCTCTGGGACATCAGCTGGGGCCAACGTCCTGACTTTC
CDR3: CASSPSGTSAGANVLTF
length: 17
V: TRBV9
J: TRBJ2-6
D: .
size: many

DNA: TGCAGCGTCGCCGAGTACTACGAGCAGTACTTC
CDR3: CSVAEYYEQYF
length: 11
V: TRBV29-1
J: TRBJ2-7
D: .
size: many

DNA: TGTGCCAGCACGGGGACTAGCGGGAAAGATACGCAGTATTTT
CDR3: CASTGTSGKDTQYF
length: 14
V: TRBV6-6
J: TRBJ2-3
D: TRBD2
size: .

DNA: TGCGCCAGCAGCCCAGGGGGCGCTGGGGCCAACGTCCTGACTTTC
CDR3: CASSPGGAGANVLTF
length: 15
V: TRBV5-1
J: TRBJ2-6
D: TRBD1
size: few

DNA: TGTGCCAGCAGTTTAACGCGCAATGAGCAGTTCTTC
CDR3: CASSLTRNEQFF
length: 12
V: TRBV28
J: TRBJ2-1
D: .
size: many

DNA: TGTGCCAGCAGAGTAGGACCCGGGCTCACCTACGAGCAGTACTTC
CDR3: CASRVGPGLTYEQYF
length: 15
V: TRBV28
J: TRBJ2-7
D: .
size: many

DNA: TGCAGTGCTAGCCGGGGGGCGAACAATGAGCAGTTCTTC
CDR3: CSASRGANNEQFF
length: 13
V: TRBV20-1
J: TRBJ2-1
D: .
size: many

DNA: TGCGCCAGCAGCTCGTTGGTCCCACGATCGGGCACAGATACGCAGTATTTT
CDR3: CASSSLVPRSGTDTQYF
length: 17
V: TRBV5-1
J: TRBJ2-3
D: .
size: .

DNA: TGTGCCACCAGTGACTACGGACAGGGGCCAGATACGCAGTATTTT
CDR3: CATSDYGQGPDTQYF
length: 15
V: TRBV24-1
J: TRBJ2-3
D: TRBD1
size: once

DNA: TGTGCCAGCAGCCAACTAGCTTACGGGACATCCACAGATACGCAGTATTTT
CDR3: CASSQLAYGTSTDTQYF
length: 17
V: TRBV14
J: TRBJ2-3
D: .
size: many

DNA: TGCAGCGTCGCGGGACAGGGGGCCAGCAATCAGCCCCAGCATTTT
CDR3: CSVAGQGASNQPQHF
length: 15
V: TRBV29-1
J: TRBJ1-5
D: TRBD1
size: many

DNA: TGTGCCACCAGTGATCCCACAGGTAGCAATCAGCCCCAGCATTTT
CDR3: CATSDPTGSNQPQHF
length: 15
V: TRBV24-1
J: TRBJ1-5
D: .
size: few

DNA: TGTGCCAGCAGCCCCTGGGACTCTGGAAACACCATATATTTT
CDR3: CASSPWDSGNTIYF
length: 14
V: TRBV14
J: TRBJ1-3
D: .
size: many

DNA: TGTGCCATCAGCCTCCAGGGACTTTCTGGAAACACCATATATTTT
CDR3: CAISLQGLSGNTIYF
length: 15
V: TRBV10-3
J: TRBJ1-3
D: .
size: few

DNA: TGTGCCAGCAGCGAAGGCAGTTTCTACGAGCAGTACTTC
CDR3: CASSEGSFYEQYF
length: 13
V: TRBV9
J: TRBJ2-7
D: .
size: few

DNA: TGTGCCAGCAGTGAACTAGCGGGAGGCTACGAGCAGTACTTC
CDR3: CASSELAGGYEQYF
length: 14
V: TRBV6-2/TRBV6-3
J: TRBJ2-7
D: TRBD2
size: few

DNA: TGCAGCGTTGATAGGGGGGTGGAGACCCAGTACTTC
CDR3: CSVDRGVETQYF
length: 12
V: TRBV29-1
J: TRBJ2-5
D: .
size: many

DNA: TGCAGCGCGGGCGGGGGAGGAAACACCATATATTTT
CDR3: CSAGGGGNTIYF
length: 12
V: TRBV29-1
J: TRBJ1-3
D: .
size: .

DNA: TGTGCCAGCAGGACAGGGATAGGGACTGAAGCTTTCTTT
CDR3: CASRTGIGTEAFF
length: 13
V: TRBV2
J: TRBJ1-1
D: TRBD1
size: many

DNA: TGCGCCAGCAGCTTGGCCGGGACATCCCAACCCAATACGCAGTATTTT
CDR3: CASSLAGTSQPNTQYF
length: 16
V: TRBV5-1
J: TRBJ2-3
D: .
size: .

DNA: TGTGCCAGCAGACCCACCGGGACAGGGGTCGAGCACGAGCAGTACTTC
CDR3: CASRPTGTGVEHEQYF
length: 16
V: TRBV6-5
J: TRBJ2-7
D: TRBD1
size: many

DNA: TGTGCCAGCAGTTACCCCAGGGAGACTAGCGACACAGATACGCAGTATTTT
CDR3: CASSYPRETSDTDTQYF
length: 17
V: TRBV6-2/TRBV6-3
J: TRBJ2-3
D: TRBD2
size: .

DNA: TGTGCCATCAGTCTAGACAGGGACGTTGAGCAGCCCCAGCATTTT
CDR3: CAISLDRDVEQPQHF
length: 15
V: TRBV10-3
J: TRBJ1-5
D: TRBD1
size: many

DNA: TGTGCCAGCACCATCGCAGGCGTAACACCCCTCCACTTT
CDR3: CASTIAGVTPLHF
length: 13
V: TRBV7-2
J: TRBJ1-6
D: .
size: few

DNA: TGTGCCAGCAGCCCTATGGCCAGCAACACTGAAGCTTTCTTT
CDR3: CASSPMASNTEAFF
length: 14
V: TRBV7-9
J: TRBJ1-1
D: .
size: .

DNA: TGCAGCGTTGCCCGGACAGGGGGCGGCGACGAGCAGTACTTC
CDR3: CSVARTGGGDEQYF
length: 14
V: TRBV29-1
J: TRBJ2-7
D: TRBD1
size: few

DNA: TGTGCCAGCAGCGCCGGGACCCACCAGTACTTC
CDR3: CASSAGTHQYF
length: 11
V: TRBV16
J: TRBJ2-7
D: .
size: many

DNA: TGTGCCAGCAGCTTAGTCCGGACTAGCGCCTACGAGCAGTACTTC
CDR3: CASSLVRTSAYEQYF
length: 15
V: TRBV7-8
J: TRBJ2-7
D: TRBD2
size: many

DNA: TGCGCCAGCAGCCTATCAATGGACAGTGAAGCTTTCTTT
CDR3: CASSLSMDSEAFF
length: 13
V: TRBV4-1
J: TRBJ1-1
D: .
size: .

DNA: TGCGCCAGCAGCTTCAGACAGGCAACTAATGAAAAACTGTTTTTT
CDR3: CASSFRQATNEKLFF
length: 15
V: TRBV4-1
J: TRBJ1-4
D: .
size: .

DNA: TGTGCCACCCGCCCCCTAGGAGTGAGCTCCTACAATGAGCAGTTCTTC
CDR3: CATRPLGVSSYNEQFF
length: 16
V: TRBV6-5
J: TRBJ2-1
D: .
size: many

DNA: TGTGCCACCCGGACAGGGGCTAACTATGGCTACACCTTC
CDR3: CATRTGANYGYTF
length: 13
V: TRBV10-3
J: TRBJ1-2
D: TRBD1
size: few

DNA: TGTGCCAGCAGCCAACTGCAGGGGAATTCACCCCTCCACTTT
CDR3: CASSQLQGNSPLHF
length: 14
V: TRBV3-1
J: TRBJ1-6
D: .
size: few

DNA: TGTGCCAGCAGTTTAGATGTCGGGAATCAGCCCCAGCATTTT
CDR3: CASSLDVGNQPQHF
length: 14
V: TRBV27
J: TRBJ1-5
D: .
size: many

DNA: TGTGCCAGCAGCTTAGTAGGGGGCACCCGGACCGGGGAGCTGTTTTTT
CDR3: CASSLVGGTRTGELFF
length: 16
V: TRBV7-2
J: TRBJ2-2
D: TRBD1
size: few

DNA: TGTGCCAGCAGCCCTGTCGGGGGCAGTGGCTCTGGGGCCAACGTCCTGACTTTC
CDR3: CASSPVGGSGSGANVLTF
length: 18
V: TRBV6-6
J: TRBJ2-6
D: .
size: many

DNA: TGTGCCAGCAGTGAACGAGGACAGGGTAATTCACCCCTCCACTTT
CDR3: CASSERGQGNSPLHF
length: 15
V: TRBV6-1
J: TRBJ1-6
D: TRBD1
size: .

DNA: TGTGCCAGCAGTTACTCGGCGGGTTACACTGAAGCTTTCTTT
CDR3: CASSYSAGYTEAFF
length: 14
V: TRBV6-5
J: TRBJ1-1
D: .
size: .

DNA: TGTGCCAGCAGCCAAGATCTTGGCCTGTATAATTCACCCCTCCACTTT
CDR3: CASSQDLGLYNSPLHF
length: 16
V: TRBV3-1
J: TRBJ1-6
D: .
size: .

DNA: TGTGCCAGCTCCCCCGGTGAGTGGCAGCCCCAGCATTTT
CDR3: CASSPGEWQPQHF
length: 13
V: TRBV18
J: TRBJ1-5
D: .
size: .

DNA: TGTGCCACCAGTGCCACATCATCTGGCTACACCTTC
CDR3: CATSATSSGYTF
length: 12
V: TRBV24-1
J: TRBJ1-2
D: .
size: many

DNA: TGTGCCAGCAGCTTAGGTCCGATAGAGCAGTACTTC
CDR3: CASSLGPIEQYF
length: 12
V: TRBV7-2
J: TRBJ2-7
D: .
size: .

DNA: TGTGCCAGGCGGGCACCTGGGGCCAACGTCCTGACTTTC
CDR3: CARRAPGANVLTF
length: 13
V: TRBV7-9
J: TRBJ2-6
D: .
size: few

DNA: TGTGTCACAGGGAACACCGGGGAGCTGTTTTTT
CDR3: CVTGNTGELFF
length: 11
V: TRBV7-8
J: TRBJ2-2
D: .
size: few

DNA: TGTGCCAGCAGTGAATACGGGACTATGTACAATGAGCAGTTCTTC
CDR3: CASSEYGTMYNEQFF
length: 15
V: TRBV2
J: TRBJ2-1
D: TRBD2
size: few

DNA: TGCAGCGTTGTAGGGGGTCTGAACACTGAAGCTTTCTTT
CDR3: CSVVGGLNTEAFF
length: 13
V: TRBV29-1
J: TRBJ1-1
D: .
size: many

DNA: TGTGCCAGCAGCCAACGGGACAGGGGTTACGAGCAGTACTTC
CDR3: CASSQRDRGYEQYF
length: 14
V: TRBV11-3
J: TRBJ2-7
D: TRBD1
size: few

DNA: TGTGCCAGCGAATGGGGGTCCCGGATCGGTGAAGCTTTCTTT
CDR3: CASEWGSRIGEAFF
length: 14
V: TRBV6-2/TRBV6-3
J: TRBJ1-1
D: .
size: .

DNA: TGCAGTGCTAGGGGTAGACAGGGCACCGGGGCCAACGTCCTGACTTTC
CDR3: CSARGRQGTGANVLTF
length: 16
V: TRBV20-1
J: TRBJ2-6
D: TRBD1
size: many

DNA: TGTGCCAGCAGCCTGGAGGGGCGGGATACGCAGTATTTT
CDR3: CASSLEGRDTQYF
length: 13
V: TRBV14
J: TRBJ2-3
D: .
size: many

DNA: TGTGCCAGCAGCTTAGGCGCCGGGGCGAGTGAGCAGTTCTTC
CDR3: CASSLGAGASEQFF
length: 14
V: TRBV7-3
J: TRBJ2-1
D: .
size: many

DNA: TGCGCCAGCAGCAGGGTCGGTGCGGACACTGAAGCTTTCTTT
CDR3: CASSRVGADTEAFF
length: 14
V: TRBV5-1
J: TRBJ1-1
D: .
size: .

DNA: TGTGCCATCAGTGGGACAGGATCTAGCTACAATGAGCAGTTCTTC
CDR3: CAISGTGSSYNEQFF
length: 15
V: TRBV10-3
J: TRBJ2-1
D: TRBD1
size: many